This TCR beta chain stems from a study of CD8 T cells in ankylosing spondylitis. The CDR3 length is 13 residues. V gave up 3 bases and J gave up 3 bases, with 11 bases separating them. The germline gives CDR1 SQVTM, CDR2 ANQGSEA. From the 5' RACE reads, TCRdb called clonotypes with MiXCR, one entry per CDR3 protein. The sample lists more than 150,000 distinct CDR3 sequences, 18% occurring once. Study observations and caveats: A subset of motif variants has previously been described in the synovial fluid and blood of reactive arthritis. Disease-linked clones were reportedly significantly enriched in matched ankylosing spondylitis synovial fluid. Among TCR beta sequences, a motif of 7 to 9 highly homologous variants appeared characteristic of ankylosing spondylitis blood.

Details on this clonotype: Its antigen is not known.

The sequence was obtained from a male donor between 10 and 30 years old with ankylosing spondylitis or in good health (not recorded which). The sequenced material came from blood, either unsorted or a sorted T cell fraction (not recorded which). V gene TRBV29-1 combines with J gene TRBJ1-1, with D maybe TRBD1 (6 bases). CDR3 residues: CSVDRGGDTEAFF. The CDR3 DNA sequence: TGCAGCGTTGACAGGGGAGGGGACACTGAAGCTTTCTTT.